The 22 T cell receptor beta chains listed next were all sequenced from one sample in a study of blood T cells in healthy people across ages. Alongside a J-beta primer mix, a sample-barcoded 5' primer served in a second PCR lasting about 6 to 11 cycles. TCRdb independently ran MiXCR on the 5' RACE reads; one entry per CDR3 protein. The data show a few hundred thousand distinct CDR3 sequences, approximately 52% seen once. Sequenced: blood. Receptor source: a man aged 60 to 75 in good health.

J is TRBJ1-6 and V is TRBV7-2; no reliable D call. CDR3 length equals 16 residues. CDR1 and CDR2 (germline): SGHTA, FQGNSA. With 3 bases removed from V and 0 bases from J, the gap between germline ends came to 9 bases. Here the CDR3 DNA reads TGTGCCAGCAGCTTCCGCGCAGGCTCCTATAATTCACCCCTCCACTTT. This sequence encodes CASSFRAGSYNSPLHF.

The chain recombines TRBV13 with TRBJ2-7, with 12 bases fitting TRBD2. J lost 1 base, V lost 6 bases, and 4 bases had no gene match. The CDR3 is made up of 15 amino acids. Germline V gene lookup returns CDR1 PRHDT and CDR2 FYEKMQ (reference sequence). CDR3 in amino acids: CASRTTSGRSYEQYF. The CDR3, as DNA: TGTGCCAGCAGGACAACTAGCGGGAGGTCCTACGAGCAGTACTTC.

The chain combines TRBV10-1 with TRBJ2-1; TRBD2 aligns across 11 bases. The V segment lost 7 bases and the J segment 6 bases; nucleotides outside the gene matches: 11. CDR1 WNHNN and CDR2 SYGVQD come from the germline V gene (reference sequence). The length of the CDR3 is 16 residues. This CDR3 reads CASTGASGGSGNEQFF. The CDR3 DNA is TGCGCCAGCACTGGAGCTAGCGGGGGGTCCGGCAATGAGCAGTTCTTC.

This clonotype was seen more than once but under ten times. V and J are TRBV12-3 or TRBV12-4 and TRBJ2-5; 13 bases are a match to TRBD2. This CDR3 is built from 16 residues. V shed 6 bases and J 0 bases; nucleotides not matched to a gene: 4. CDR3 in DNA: TGTGCCAGCAGCCTGGGACTAGCGGGGAACCAAGAGACCCAGTACTTC. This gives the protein CASSLGLAGNQETQYF.

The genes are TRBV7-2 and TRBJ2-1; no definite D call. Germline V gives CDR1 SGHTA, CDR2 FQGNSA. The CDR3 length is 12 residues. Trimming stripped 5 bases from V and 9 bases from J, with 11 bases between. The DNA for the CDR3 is TGTGCCAGCAGCCCTGGCCCCGGTGAGCAGTTCTTC. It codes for CASSPGPGEQFF.

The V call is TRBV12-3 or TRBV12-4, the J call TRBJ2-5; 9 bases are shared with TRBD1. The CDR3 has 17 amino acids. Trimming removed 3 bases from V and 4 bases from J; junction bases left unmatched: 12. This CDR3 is CASSFLVQGARGETQYF. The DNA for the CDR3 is TGTGCCAGCAGTTTCCTCGTACAGGGGGCGCGGGGAGAGACCCAGTACTTC.

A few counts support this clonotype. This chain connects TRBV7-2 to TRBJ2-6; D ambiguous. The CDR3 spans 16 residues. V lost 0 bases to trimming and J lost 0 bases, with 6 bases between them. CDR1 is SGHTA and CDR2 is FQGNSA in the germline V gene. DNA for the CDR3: TGTGCCAGCAGCTTAGCCGGAAGCTCTGGGGCCAACGTCCTGACTTTC. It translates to CASSLAGSSGANVLTF.

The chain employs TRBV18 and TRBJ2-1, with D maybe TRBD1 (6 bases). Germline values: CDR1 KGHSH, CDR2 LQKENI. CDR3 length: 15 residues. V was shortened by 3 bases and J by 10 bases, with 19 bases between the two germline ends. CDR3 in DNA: TGTGCCAGCTCACCGACAGGTGCTCAGGTTGAGGAGCAGTTCTTC. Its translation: CASSPTGAQVEEQFF. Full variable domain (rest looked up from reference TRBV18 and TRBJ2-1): NAGVMQNPRHLVRRRGQEARLRCSPMKGHSHVYWYRQLPEEGLKFMVYLQKENIIDESGMPKERFSAEFPKEGPSILRIQQVVRGDSAAYFCASSPTGAQVEEQFFGPGTRLTVL.

The CDR3 here is CASSAGGRGEQYF. The CDR3 DNA reads TGTGCCAGCAGTGCCGGGGGCAGGGGCGAGCAGTACTTC. The chain is built from TRBV28 and TRBJ2-7; D might be TRBD1 or TRBD2, each matching 6 bases. The CDR3 consists of 13 residues. V lost 5 bases, J lost 6 bases, and 14 bases lay in between. From germline, CDR1 is MDHEN and CDR2 SYDVKM.

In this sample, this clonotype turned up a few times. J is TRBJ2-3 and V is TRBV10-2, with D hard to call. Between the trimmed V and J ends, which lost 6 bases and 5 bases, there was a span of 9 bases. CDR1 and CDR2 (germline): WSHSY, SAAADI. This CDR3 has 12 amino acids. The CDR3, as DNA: TGCGCCAGCAGGATGGGCGGAGATACGCAGTATTTT. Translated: CASRMGGDTQYF.

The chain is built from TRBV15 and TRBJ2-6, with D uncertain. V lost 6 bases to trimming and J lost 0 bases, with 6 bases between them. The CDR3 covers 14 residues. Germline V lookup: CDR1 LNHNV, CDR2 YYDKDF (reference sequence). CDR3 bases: TGTGCCACCAGTCAGATCTCTGGGGCCAACGTCCTGACTTTC. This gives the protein CATSQISGANVLTF.

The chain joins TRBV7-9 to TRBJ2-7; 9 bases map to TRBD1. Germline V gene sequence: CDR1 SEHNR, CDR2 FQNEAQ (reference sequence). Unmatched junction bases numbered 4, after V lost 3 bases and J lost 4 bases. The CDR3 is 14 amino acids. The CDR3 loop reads CASSFPDRGYEQYF. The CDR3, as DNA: TGTGCCAGCAGCTTTCCGGACAGGGGTTACGAGCAGTACTTC. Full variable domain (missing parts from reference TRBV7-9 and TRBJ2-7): DTGVSQNPRHKITKRGQNVTFRCDPISEHNRLYWYRQTLGQGPEFLTYFQNEAQLEKSRLLSDRFSAERPKGSFSTLEIQRTEQGDSAMYLCASSFPDRGYEQYFGPGTRLTVT.

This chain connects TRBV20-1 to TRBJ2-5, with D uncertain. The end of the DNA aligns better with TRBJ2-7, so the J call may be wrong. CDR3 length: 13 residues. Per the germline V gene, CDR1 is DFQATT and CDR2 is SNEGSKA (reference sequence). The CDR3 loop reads CSASVSASYEQYF. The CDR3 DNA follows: TGCAGTGCTAGTGTATCTGCCTCTTACGAGCAGTACTTC.

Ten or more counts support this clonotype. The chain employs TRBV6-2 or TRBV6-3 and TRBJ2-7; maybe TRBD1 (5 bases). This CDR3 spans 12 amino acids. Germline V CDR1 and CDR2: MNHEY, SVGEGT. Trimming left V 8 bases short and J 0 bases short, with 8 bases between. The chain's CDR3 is CASARDSYEQYF. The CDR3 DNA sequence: TGTGCCAGCGCCAGGGACTCCTACGAGCAGTACTTC.

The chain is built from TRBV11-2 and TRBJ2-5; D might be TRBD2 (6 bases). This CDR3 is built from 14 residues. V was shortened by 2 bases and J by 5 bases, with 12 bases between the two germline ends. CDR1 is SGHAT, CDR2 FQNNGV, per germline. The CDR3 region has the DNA TGTGCCAGCAGCTTACGTGGGGCGGGGGAGACCCAGTACTTC. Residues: CASSLRGAGETQYF.

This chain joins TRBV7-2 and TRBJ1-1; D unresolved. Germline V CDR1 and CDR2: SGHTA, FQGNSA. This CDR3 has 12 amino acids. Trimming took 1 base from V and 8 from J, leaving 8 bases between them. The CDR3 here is CASSLGFTEAFF. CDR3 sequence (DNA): TGTGCCAGCAGCTTAGGTTTTACAGAAGCTTTCTTT.

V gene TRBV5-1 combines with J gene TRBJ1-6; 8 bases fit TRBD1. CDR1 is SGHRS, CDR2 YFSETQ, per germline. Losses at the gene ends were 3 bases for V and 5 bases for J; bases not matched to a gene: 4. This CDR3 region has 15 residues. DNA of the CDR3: TGCGCCAGCAGCTGGAAGACAGGGGATAATTCACCCCTCCACTTT. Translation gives CASSWKTGDNSPLHF. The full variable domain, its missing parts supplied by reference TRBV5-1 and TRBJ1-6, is KAGVTQTPRYLIKTRGQQVTLSCSPISGHRSVSWYQQTPGQGLQFLFEYFSETQRNKGNFPGRFSGRQFSNSRSEMNVSTLELGDSALYLCASSWKTGDNSPLHFGNGTRLTVT.

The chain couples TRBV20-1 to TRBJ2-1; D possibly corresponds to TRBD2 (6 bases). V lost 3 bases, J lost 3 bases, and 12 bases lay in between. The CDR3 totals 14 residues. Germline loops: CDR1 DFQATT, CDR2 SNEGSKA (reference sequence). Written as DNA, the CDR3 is TGCAGTGCTAGTGGAGGGTTTAACTACAATGAGCAGTTCTTC. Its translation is CSASGGFNYNEQFF.

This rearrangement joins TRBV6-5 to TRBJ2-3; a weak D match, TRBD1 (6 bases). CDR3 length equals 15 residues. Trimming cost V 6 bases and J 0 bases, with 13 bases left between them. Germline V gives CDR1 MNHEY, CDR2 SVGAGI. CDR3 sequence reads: CASRPTGSSTDTQYF. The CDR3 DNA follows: TGTGCCAGCAGACCCACAGGGAGTAGCACAGATACGCAGTATTTT.

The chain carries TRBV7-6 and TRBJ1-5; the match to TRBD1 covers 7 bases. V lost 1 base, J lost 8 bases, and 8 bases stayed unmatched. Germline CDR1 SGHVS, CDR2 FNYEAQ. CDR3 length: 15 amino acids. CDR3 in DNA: TGTGCCAGCAGCTTAGGTCCAGGGGGGAGCAAGCCCCAGCATTTT. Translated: CASSLGPGGSKPQHF.

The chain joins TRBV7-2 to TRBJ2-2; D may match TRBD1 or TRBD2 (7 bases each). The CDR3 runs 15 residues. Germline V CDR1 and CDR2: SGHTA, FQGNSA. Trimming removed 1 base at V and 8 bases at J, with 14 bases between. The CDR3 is CASSLGQGGMGELFF. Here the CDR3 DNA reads TGTGCCAGCAGCTTAGGGCAGGGGGGGATGGGGGAGCTGTTTTTT.

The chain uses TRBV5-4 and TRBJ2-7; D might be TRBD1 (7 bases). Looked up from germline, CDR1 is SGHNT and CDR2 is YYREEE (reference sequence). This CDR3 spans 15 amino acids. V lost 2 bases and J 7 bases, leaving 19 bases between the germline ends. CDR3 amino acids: CASSFAGGNYNEQYF. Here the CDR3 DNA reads TGTGCCAGCAGCTTCGCAGGGGGGAACTACAATGAGCAGTACTTC.